These 8 T cell receptor beta chains were all obtained from the same sample, sequenced in a study of PD-L1 blockade in urothelial cancer. Generated by immunoSEQ multiplex PCR, the TCRdb table keeps only in-frame clones and is missing some. The top ten hold 6.5% to 8% of the sample, which has fewer than 50,000 clones, about 85% seen once. Here the sequenced sample was PBMCs, taken around atezolizumab (anti-PD-L1) treatment. The receptors derive from a man aged 55 to 70 with urothelial cancer.

This clone was detected once. The rearrangement uses TRBV7-2 and TRBJ2-5; 7 bases map to TRBD2. The germline CDR1 and CDR2 sequences are SGHTA and FQGNSA. Trimming removed 5 bases from V and 5 bases from J; junction bases left unmatched: 11. There are 15 residues in the CDR3. The CDR3 sequence: CASSGGAGLGETQYF. The CDR3 DNA sequence: TGTGCCAGCAGCGGGGGAGCGGGGTTGGGGGAGACCCAGTACTTC.

In nucleotides, the CDR3 is TGTGCCAGCAGCTTGGGACAGGGATCCCAGACCCAGTACTTC. It translates to CASSLGQGSQTQYF. The V and J genes are TRBV7-3 and TRBJ2-5; 9 bases fit TRBD1. Germline V gene data show CDR1 as SGHTA and CDR2 as FQGTGA. Unmatched junction bases numbered 5, after V lost 3 bases and J lost 6 bases. CDR3 size: 14 residues.

This sequence joins TRBV6-5 and TRBJ1-1; D gene uncertain. Germline V lookup: CDR1 MNHEY, CDR2 SVGAGI. The ends were cut back, 3 bases at V and 4 bases at J, with 15 bases in the middle. This CDR3 is built from 15 residues. The CDR3, as DNA: TGTGCCAGCAGTTATGGTCCGGGAACCGGCACTGAAGCTTTCTTT. This gives the protein CASSYGPGTGTEAFF.

The chain links TRBV18 to TRBJ2-7, with 7 positions matching TRBD1. This CDR3 has 14 amino acids. J gave up 2 bases and V 6 bases, and 7 bases lay outside the gene matches. Germline assignment: CDR1 KGHSH and CDR2 LQKENI. The chain's CDR3 is CASSLDRAPYEQYF. CDR3 bases: TGTGCCAGCTCCCTTGACAGGGCCCCCTACGAGCAGTACTTC.

This sequence joins TRBV2 and TRBJ1-2; 8 positions agree with TRBD1. After removal of 3 bases from V and 3 bases from J, the junction contained 3 bases not matched to a gene. CDR1 and CDR2 (germline): SNHLY, FYNNEI. This CDR3 is built from 14 residues. The CDR3 is CASSETGQDYGYTF. CDR3 bases: TGTGCCAGCAGTGAGACGGGACAGGACTATGGCTACACCTTC.

The chain joins TRBV6-5 to TRBJ1-4; D not certain. Trimming took off 3 bases at V and 7 bases at J, with 12 bases between the two ends. This CDR3 is built from 14 residues. CDR1 is MNHEY, CDR2 SVGAGI, per germline. Here the CDR3 reads CASSYRQSGEKLFF. The CDR3 nucleotides are TGTGCCAGCAGTTATCGCCAGTCGGGTGAAAAACTGTTTTTT.

The chain combines TRBV5-1 with TRBJ2-3; 7 positions agree with TRBD2. The trim removed 4 bases at V and 2 bases at J, leaving 7 bases unmatched. Per the germline V gene, CDR1 is SGHRS and CDR2 is YFSETQ. The CDR3 loop spans 15 amino acids. CDR3 nucleotide sequence: TGCGCCAGCAGCAGTACGGGGGGTGACACAGATACGCAGTATTTT. Protein sequence: CASSSTGGDTDTQYF.

The rearrangement links TRBV28 to TRBJ1-5, with 10 positions matching TRBD1. After removal of 10 bases from V and 6 bases from J, the junction contained 12 bases not matched to a gene. Germline CDR1 reads MDHEN; CDR2 reads SYDVKM. The CDR3 loop spans 15 amino acids. CDR3 coding DNA: TGTGCCATCCGACAGGGGGCCCAATTAATTCAGCCCCAGCATTTT. Encoded protein: CAIRQGAQLIQPQHF.